Reported below is one T cell receptor (beta chain). Here immunoSEQ multiplex PCR was the method, and the copy in TCRdb shows in-frame clones only, minus some. Counted here are about 88,000 clones, about 88% occurring once; the ten biggest clones make up approximately 2.9%. This entry is derived from a study of blood T cell repertoires in COVID-19. Study context: Specimens from acute and convalescent COVID-19 originated in the United States, Italy and Spain.

The CDR3 spans 14 residues. CDR1 is MNHEY, CDR2 SVGEGT, per germline. V was trimmed by 2 bases and J by 6 bases, leaving 13 bases between them. Sequenced: peripheral blood. The TCR originated in a woman of 80 years or more with acute or convalescent COVID-19. The chain combines TRBV6-2 or TRBV6-3 with TRBJ1-1; a weak D match, TRBD1 (5 bases). The CDR3 spells CASSYLDRRSEAFF. CDR3 nucleotide sequence: TGTGCCAGCAGTTACCTAGACAGAAGATCTGAAGCTTTCTTT.